This T cell receptor beta chain was identified in a study of T cell responses to AZD1222 COVID-19 vaccine. The V and J ends lost 10 bases and 2 bases respectively, with 18 bases between them. The CDR3 contains 16 residues. Germline V gives CDR1 LNHDA, CDR2 SQIVND (reference sequence). Data came from immunoSEQ multiplex PCR; TCRdb stores just in-frame clones and leaves some out. The sample includes about 110,000 clones, around 90% seen only once; the top ten take 7.8%. The receptor's source is an adult in good health. The sequencing used peripheral blood, collected on day 0 of AZD1222 vaccination. The chain uses TRBV19 and TRBJ1-6; D is uncertain. The CDR3 loop reads CATRGGPITYNSPLHF. The CDR3 nucleotides read TGTGCCACCCGAGGAGGGCCTATCACCTATAATTCACCCCTCCACTTT.